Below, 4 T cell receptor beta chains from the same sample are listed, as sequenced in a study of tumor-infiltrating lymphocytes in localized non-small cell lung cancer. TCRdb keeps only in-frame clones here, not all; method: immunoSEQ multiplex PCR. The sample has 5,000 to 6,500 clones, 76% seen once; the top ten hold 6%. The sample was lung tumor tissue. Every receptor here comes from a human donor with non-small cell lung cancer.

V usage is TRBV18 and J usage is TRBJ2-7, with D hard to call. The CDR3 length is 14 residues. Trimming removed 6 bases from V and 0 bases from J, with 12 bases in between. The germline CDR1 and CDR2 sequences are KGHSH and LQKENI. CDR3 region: CASSPDVSSYEQYF. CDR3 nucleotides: TGTGCCAGCTCCCCGGACGTGAGCTCCTACGAGCAGTACTTC.

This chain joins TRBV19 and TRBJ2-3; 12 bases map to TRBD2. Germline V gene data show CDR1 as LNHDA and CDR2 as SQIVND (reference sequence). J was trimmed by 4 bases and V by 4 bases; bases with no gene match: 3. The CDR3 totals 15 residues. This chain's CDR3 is CASSTLAGGPDTQYF. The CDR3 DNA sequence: TGTGCCAGTAGTACCCTAGCGGGGGGGCCAGATACGCAGTATTTT.

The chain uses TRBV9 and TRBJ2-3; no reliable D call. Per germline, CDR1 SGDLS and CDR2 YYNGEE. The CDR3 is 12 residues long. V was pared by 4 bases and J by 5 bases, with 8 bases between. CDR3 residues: CASSLAGDTQYF. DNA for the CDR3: TGTGCCAGCAGCCTGGCAGGAGATACGCAGTATTTT. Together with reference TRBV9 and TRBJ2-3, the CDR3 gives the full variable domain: DSGVTQTPKHLITATGQRVTLRCSPRSGDLSVYWYQQSLDQGLQFLIQYYNGEERAKGNILERFSAQQFPDLHSELNLSSLELGDSALYFCASSLAGDTQYFGPGTRLTVL.

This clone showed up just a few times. The CDR3 DNA reads TGTGCCAGCAGCGTTATTGGGACAGAAGCTTTCTTT. It specifies CASSVIGTEAFF. The chain recombines TRBV11-2 with TRBJ1-1; tentative D call: TRBD1 (6 bases). The CDR3 extends over 12 amino acids. Between the trimmed V and J ends, which lost 5 bases and 8 bases, there was a span of 12 bases. Germline V gene data show CDR1 as SGHAT and CDR2 as FQNNGV.